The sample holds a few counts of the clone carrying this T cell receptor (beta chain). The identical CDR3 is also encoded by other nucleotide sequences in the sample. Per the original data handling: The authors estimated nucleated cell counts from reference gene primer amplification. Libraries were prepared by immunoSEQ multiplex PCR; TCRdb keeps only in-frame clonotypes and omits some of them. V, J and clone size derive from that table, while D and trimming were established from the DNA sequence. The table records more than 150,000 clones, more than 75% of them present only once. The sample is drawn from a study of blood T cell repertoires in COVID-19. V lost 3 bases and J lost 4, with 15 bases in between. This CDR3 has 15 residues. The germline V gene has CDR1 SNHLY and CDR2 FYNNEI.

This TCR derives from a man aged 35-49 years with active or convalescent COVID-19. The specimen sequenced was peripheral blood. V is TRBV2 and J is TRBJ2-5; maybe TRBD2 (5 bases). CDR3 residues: CASSDRSGRGETQYF. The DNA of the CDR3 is TGTGCCAGCAGTGATCGATCGGGTCGGGGAGAGACCCAGTACTTC.